This is a list of T cell receptor beta chains from one sample in a study of long-term antiretroviral therapy in people with HIV. Here immunoSEQ multiplex PCR was the method, and the copy in TCRdb shows in-frame clones only, minus some. The table includes tens of thousands of clones, roughly 82% detected once. Sequences were derived from unsorted PBMCs, sampled 0.3 years after starting antiretroviral therapy. The receptor source for this set is a man aged 18 to 29 with HIV. Both conserved end residues are part of each CDR3. Fields, in order: V gene, D gene, J gene, CDR3 protein. D genes are given only for firm matches.

V gene: TRBV5-1
D gene: -
J gene: TRBJ1-2
CDR3 protein: CASSLAAVSNYGYTF

V gene: TRBV4-1
D gene: -
J gene: TRBJ2-7
CDR3 protein: CASSHSSTGRYEQYF

V gene: TRBV7-3
D gene: -
J gene: TRBJ2-5
CDR3 protein: CASSRSQAQEETQYF

V gene: TRBV7-8
D gene: -
J gene: TRBJ1-2
CDR3 protein: CASSPSRGFHGYTF

V gene: TRBV7-2
D gene: -
J gene: TRBJ2-7
CDR3 protein: CASSPRGWPYEQYF

V gene: TRBV7-8
D gene: -
J gene: TRBJ2-5
CDR3 protein: CASSLREGRETQYF

V gene: TRBV30
D gene: TRBD1
J gene: TRBJ1-6
CDR3 protein: CAWSPGQGAVSSYNSPLHF

V gene: TRBV19
D gene: -
J gene: TRBJ2-7
CDR3 protein: CASSIGAAGVYEQYF

V gene: TRBV6-4
D gene: -
J gene: TRBJ2-1
CDR3 protein: CASSDTAYNEQFF

V gene: TRBV6-1
D gene: TRBD1
J gene: TRBJ1-1
CDR3 protein: CASSEYRGEAFF

V gene: TRBV11-3
D gene: TRBD1
J gene: TRBJ2-5
CDR3 protein: CASSRDRETQYF

V gene: TRBV6-6
D gene: -
J gene: TRBJ1-5
CDR3 protein: CASSFPQGTGQPQHF

V gene: TRBV6-5
D gene: TRBD1
J gene: TRBJ1-4
CDR3 protein: CASRGDRASNEKLFF

V gene: TRBV5-1
D gene: TRBD1
J gene: TRBJ2-7
CDR3 protein: CASSGTVSYEQYF

V gene: TRBV4-2
D gene: TRBD2
J gene: TRBJ2-1
CDR3 protein: CASSQDRASGGTYNEQFF

V gene: TRBV7-8
D gene: -
J gene: TRBJ2-5
CDR3 protein: CASSPDRSQETQYF

V gene: TRBV6-1
D gene: TRBD2
J gene: TRBJ2-7
CDR3 protein: CASSDWSSGSILGEQYF

V gene: TRBV23-1
D gene: TRBD1
J gene: TRBJ1-1
CDR3 protein: CASSQSNLVGTGTEAFF

V gene: TRBV6-6
D gene: -
J gene: TRBJ2-1
CDR3 protein: CASSYSGGVAYNEQFF

V gene: TRBV19
D gene: -
J gene: TRBJ1-1
CDR3 protein: CASIGVTNTEAFF

V gene: TRBV7-2
D gene: -
J gene: TRBJ1-5
CDR3 protein: CASTSSGGNQPQHF

V gene: TRBV30
D gene: -
J gene: TRBJ2-7
CDR3 protein: CAWSAVVAYEQYF

V gene: TRBV28
D gene: -
J gene: TRBJ1-2
CDR3 protein: CASSFLLVGGTANYGYTF

V gene: TRBV4-1
D gene: -
J gene: TRBJ1-1
CDR3 protein: CASSQTSYTEAFF

V gene: TRBV15
D gene: TRBD2
J gene: TRBJ2-1
CDR3 protein: CATSIAGVRLNEQFF

V gene: TRBV28
D gene: TRBD1
J gene: TRBJ1-5
CDR3 protein: CASSPQTGPRNQPQHF